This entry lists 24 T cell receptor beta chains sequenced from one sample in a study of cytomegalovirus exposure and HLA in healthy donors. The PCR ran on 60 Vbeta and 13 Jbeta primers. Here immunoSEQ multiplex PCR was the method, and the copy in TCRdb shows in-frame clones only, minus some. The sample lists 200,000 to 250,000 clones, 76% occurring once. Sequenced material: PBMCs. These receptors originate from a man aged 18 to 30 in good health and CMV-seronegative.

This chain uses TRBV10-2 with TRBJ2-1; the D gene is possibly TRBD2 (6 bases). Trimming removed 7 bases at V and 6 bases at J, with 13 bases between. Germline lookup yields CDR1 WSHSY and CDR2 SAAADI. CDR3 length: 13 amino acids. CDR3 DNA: TGCGCCAGCAATGCGGGAAGGTTCAATGAGCAGTTCTTC. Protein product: CASNAGRFNEQFF.

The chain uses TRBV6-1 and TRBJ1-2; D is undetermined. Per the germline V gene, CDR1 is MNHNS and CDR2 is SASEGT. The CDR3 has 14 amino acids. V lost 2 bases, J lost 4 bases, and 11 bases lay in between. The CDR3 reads CASSEWLGAYGYTF. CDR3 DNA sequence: TGTGCCAGCAGTGAATGGCTGGGCGCCTATGGCTACACCTTC.

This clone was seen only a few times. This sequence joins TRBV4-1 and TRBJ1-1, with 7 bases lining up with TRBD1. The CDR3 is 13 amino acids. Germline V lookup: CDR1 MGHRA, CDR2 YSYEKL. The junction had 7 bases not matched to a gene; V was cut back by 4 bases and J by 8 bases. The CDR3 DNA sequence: TGCGCCAGCAGCCCTGGGACAGCTCCCGAAGCTTTCTTT. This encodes CASSPGTAPEAFF.

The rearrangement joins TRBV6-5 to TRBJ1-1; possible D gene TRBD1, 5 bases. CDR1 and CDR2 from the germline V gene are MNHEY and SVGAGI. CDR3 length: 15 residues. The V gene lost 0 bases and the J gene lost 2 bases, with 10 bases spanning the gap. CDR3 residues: CASSYSSGGNTEAFF. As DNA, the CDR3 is TGTGCCAGCAGTTACTCATCCGGGGGTAACACTGAAGCTTTCTTT.

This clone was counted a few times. Here the CDR3 reads CASSLPLTSGRSQETQYF. CDR3 bases: TGTGCCAGCAGCTTACCCCTGACTAGCGGGAGGAGTCAGGAGACCCAGTACTTC. J is TRBJ2-5 and V is TRBV7-2; 13 positions agree with TRBD2. Germline V gene data show CDR1 as SGHTA and CDR2 as FQGNSA. The CDR3 contains 18 residues. V shed 2 bases and J 5 bases; nucleotides not matched to a gene: 11. Filled out from reference TRBV7-2 and TRBJ2-5, the complete variable domain reads GAGVSQSPSNKVTEKGKDVELRCDPISGHTALYWYRQSLGQGLEFLIYFQGNSAPDKSGLPSDRFSAERTGGSVSTLTIQRTQQEDSAVYLCASSLPLTSGRSQETQYFGPGTRLLVL.

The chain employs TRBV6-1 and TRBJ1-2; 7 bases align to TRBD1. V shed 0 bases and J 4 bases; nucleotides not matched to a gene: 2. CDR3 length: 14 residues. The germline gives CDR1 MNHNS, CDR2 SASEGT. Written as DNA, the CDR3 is TGTGCCAGCAGTGAAGCAGCAGGGGGCTATGGCTACACCTTC. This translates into CASSEAAGGYGYTF.

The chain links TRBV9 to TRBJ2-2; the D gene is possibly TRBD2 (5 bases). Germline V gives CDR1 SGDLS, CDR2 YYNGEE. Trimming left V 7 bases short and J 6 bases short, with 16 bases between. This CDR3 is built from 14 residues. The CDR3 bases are TGTGCCAGCTCCGGGAAGGGTCTCTCCGGGGAGCTGTTTTTT. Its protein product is CASSGKGLSGELFF. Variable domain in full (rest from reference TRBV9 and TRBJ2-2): DSGVTQTPKHLITATGQRVTLRCSPRSGDLSVYWYQQSLDQGLQFLIQYYNGEERAKGNILERFSAQQFPDLHSELNLSSLELGDSALYFCASSGKGLSGELFFGEGSRLTVL.

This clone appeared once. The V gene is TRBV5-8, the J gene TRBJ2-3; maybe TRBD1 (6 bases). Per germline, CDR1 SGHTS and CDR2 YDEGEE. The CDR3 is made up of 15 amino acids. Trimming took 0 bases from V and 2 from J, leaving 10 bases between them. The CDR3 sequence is CASSLGQGITDTQYF. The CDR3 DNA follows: TGTGCCAGCAGCTTGGGCCAGGGGATCACAGATACGCAGTATTTT.

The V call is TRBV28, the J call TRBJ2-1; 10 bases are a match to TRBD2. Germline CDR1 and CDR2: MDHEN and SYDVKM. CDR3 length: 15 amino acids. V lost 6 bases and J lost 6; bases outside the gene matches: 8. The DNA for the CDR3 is TGTGCCAGCAGCCGCCCTAGCGGGAGTCTCAATGAGCAGTTCTTC. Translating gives CASSRPSGSLNEQFF.

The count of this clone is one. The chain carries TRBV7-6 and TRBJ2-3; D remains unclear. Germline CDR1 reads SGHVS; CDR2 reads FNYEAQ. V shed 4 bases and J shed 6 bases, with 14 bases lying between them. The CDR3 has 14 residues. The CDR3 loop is CASSSGSPEDTQYF. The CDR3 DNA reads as TGTGCCAGCAGCTCCGGGTCCCCCGAGGATACGCAGTATTTT.

For the CDR3, the DNA is TGTGCCAGCTCGGCAGGGGGCAGCAATGAGCAGTTCTTC. Translation: CASSAGGSNEQFF. The chain has TRBV18 and TRBJ2-1; 8 positions match TRBD1. The CDR3 extends over 13 amino acids. Trimming cost V 6 bases and J 6 bases; bases outside gene matches: 4. Germline V gene lookup returns CDR1 KGHSH and CDR2 LQKENI.

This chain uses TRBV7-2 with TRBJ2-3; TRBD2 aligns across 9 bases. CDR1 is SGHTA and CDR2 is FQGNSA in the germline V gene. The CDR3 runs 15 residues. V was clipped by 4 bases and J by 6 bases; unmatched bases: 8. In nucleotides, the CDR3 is TGTGCCAGCAGCTGGGCGGGAGGGGACGGGGATACGCAGTATTTT. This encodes CASSWAGGDGDTQYF.

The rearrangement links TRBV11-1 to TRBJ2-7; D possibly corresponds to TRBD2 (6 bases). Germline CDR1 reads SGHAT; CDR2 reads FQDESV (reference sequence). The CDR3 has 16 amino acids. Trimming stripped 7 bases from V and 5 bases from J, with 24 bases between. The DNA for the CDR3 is TGTGCCAGCACCTTTTATGCCCGGGACTCTTTCCACGAGCAGTACTTC. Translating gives CASTFYARDSFHEQYF.

The CDR3 DNA is TGTGCCAGCAGTGTACGGGTAGGAATTGGTGAGCAGTTCTTC. Protein sequence: CASSVRVGIGEQFF. This chain links TRBV2 with TRBJ2-1; D call uncertain. CDR3 length: 14 amino acids. Trimming took off 4 bases at V and 9 bases at J, with 16 bases between the two ends. Germline V gives CDR1 SNHLY, CDR2 FYNNEI.

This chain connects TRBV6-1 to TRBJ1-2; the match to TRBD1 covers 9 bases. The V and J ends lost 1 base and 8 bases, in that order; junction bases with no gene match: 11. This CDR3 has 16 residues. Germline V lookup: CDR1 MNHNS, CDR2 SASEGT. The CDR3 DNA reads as TGTGCCAGCAGTGAAGTTTTGGGACAGGGCCTGGGGGGCTACACCTTC. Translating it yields CASSEVLGQGLGGYTF.

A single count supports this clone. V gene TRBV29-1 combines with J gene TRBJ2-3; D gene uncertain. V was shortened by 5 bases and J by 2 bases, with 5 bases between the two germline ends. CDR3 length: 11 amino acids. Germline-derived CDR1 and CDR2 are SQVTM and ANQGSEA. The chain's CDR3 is CSVINTDTQYF. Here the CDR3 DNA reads TGCAGCGTTATCAACACAGATACGCAGTATTTT.

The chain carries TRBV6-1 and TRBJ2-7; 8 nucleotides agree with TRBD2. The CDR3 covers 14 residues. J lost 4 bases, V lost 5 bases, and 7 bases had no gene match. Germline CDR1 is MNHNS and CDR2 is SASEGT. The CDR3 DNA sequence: TGTGCCAGCAGTCCCGATAGCGGGAAATACGAGCAGTACTTC. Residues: CASSPDSGKYEQYF.

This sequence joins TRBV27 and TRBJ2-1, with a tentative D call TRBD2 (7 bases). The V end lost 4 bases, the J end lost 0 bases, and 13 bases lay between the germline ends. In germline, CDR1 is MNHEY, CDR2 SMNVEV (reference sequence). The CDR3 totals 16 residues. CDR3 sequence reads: CASSWGGALSYNEQFF. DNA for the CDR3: TGTGCCAGCAGTTGGGGGGGGGCCCTCTCCTACAATGAGCAGTTCTTC.

The CDR3 here is CASSAGQAMINYGYTF. The CDR3 region has the DNA TGCGCCAGCAGCGCGGGACAGGCAATGATCAACTATGGCTACACCTTC. The chain joins TRBV5-1 to TRBJ1-2; 8 bases match TRBD1. With 4 bases clipped from V and 2 bases from J, the junction kept 10 bases outside the gene matches. Germline V CDR1 and CDR2: SGHRS, YFSETQ. The CDR3 is made up of 16 amino acids.

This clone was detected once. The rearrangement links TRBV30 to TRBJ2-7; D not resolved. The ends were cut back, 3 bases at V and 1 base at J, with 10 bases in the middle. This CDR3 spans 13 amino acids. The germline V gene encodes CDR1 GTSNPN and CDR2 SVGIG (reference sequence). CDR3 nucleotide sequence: TGTGCCTGGAGCCCGGGTCTATCCTACGAGCAGTACTTC. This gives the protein CAWSPGLSYEQYF.

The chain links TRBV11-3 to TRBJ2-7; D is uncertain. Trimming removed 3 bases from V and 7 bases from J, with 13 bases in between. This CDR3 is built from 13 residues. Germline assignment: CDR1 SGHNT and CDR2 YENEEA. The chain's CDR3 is CASSFTALGEQYF. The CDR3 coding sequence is TGTGCCAGCAGCTTTACAGCCTTGGGTGAGCAGTACTTC.

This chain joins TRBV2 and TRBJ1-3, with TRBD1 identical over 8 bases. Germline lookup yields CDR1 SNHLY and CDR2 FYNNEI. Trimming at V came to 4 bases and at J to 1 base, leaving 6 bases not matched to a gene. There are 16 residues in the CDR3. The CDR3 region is CASSVQGVRSGNTIYF. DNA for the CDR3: TGTGCCAGCAGTGTACAGGGGGTTAGGTCTGGAAACACCATATATTTT.

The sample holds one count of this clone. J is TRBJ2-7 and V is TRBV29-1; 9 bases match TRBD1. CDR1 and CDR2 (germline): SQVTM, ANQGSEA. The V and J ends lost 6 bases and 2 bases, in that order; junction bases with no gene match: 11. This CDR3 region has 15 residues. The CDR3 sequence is CSVLIPGQGPYEQYF. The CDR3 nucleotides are TGCAGCGTCCTCATTCCGGGACAGGGTCCCTACGAGCAGTACTTC.

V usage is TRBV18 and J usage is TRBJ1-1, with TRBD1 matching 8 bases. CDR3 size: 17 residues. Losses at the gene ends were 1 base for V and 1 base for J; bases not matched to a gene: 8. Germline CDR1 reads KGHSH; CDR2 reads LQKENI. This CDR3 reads CASSPLVTGTGNTEAFF. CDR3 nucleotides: TGTGCCAGCTCACCACTCGTCACCGGGACAGGGAACACTGAAGCTTTCTTT. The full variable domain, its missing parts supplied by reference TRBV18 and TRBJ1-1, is NAGVMQNPRHLVRRRGQEARLRCSPMKGHSHVYWYRQLPEEGLKFMVYLQKENIIDESGMPKERFSAEFPKEGPSILRIQQVVRGDSAAYFCASSPLVTGTGNTEAFFGQGTRLTVV.